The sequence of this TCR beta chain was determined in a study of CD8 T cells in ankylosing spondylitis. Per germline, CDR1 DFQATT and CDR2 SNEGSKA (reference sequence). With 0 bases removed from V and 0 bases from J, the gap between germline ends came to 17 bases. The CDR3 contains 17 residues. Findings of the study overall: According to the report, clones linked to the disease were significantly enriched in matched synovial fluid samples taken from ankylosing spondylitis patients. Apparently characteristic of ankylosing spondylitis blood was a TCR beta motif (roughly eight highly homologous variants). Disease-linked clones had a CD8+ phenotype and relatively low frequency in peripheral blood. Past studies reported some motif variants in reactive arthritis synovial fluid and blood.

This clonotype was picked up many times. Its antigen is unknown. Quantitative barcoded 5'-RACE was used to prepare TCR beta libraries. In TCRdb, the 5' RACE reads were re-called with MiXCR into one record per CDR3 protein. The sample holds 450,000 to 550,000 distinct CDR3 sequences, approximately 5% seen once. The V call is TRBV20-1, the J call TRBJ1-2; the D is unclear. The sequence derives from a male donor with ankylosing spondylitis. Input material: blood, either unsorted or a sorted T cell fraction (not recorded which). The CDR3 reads CSARDHSRKIANYGYTF. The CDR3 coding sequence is TGCAGTGCTAGAGATCACAGCAGGAAGATAGCTAACTATGGCTACACCTTC.